This T cell receptor (beta chain) comes out of a study of healthy donors' naive CD4 and CD8 T cells. Study-level findings and limits: Most V and J genes were reportedly biased between naive CD4+ and CD8+ cells.

This clonotype has more than one count but fewer than ten. The antigen remains undetermined. A linear amplification protocol produced the TCR libraries from 450 to 500 ng of total RNA. Authors' methods: About 80,000 TCR alpha transcripts were sequenced from 4 to 6 healthy donors. TCRdb fed the reads into MiXCR, producing one record per CDR3 protein. For this entry, the V and J calls and clone size follow TCRdb and not the study's own pipeline. The sample has 150,000 to 200,000 distinct CDR3 sequences, around 80% seen once. Sequences were obtained from naive CD4+ and CD8+ T cells sorted from blood, pooled from several donors. The sequence was collected from a pool of human donors in good health; the sample pools cells from several healthy donors.

The CDR3 DNA reads TGTGCCAGTAGCTCGACAGGTTTCTACGAGCAGTACTTC. Protein: CASSSTGFYEQYF. This sequence joins TRBV19 and TRBJ2-7, with D possibly being TRBD1 (6 bases). Per germline, CDR1 LNHDA and CDR2 SQIVND (reference sequence). V lost 6 bases to trimming and J lost 3 bases, with 12 bases between them. The CDR3 is 13 residues long.